Listed below are T cell receptor beta chains from one sample, sequenced in a study of cytomegalovirus exposure and HLA in healthy donors. Profiling relied on immunoSEQ multiplex PCR, and the TCRdb table lists in-frame clones only, not all of them. This sample's table reports more than 100,000 clones. The sequencing sample was made of PBMCs. These receptors all come from a man aged 18 to 30 in good health and CMV-seronegative. The CDR3 runs from the conserved cysteine through the conserved F or W. The D gene is left open where the match is weak.

v_call	j_call	d_call	cdr3_nt	cdr3_aa
TRBV5-4	TRBJ2-5	.	TGTGCCAGCAGCTTGGCAGGGACCCAGTACTTC	CASSLAGTQYF
TRBV21-1	TRBJ2-5	.	TGTGCCAGCAGCACTACTACCCCGGGGACCCAGTACTTC	CASSTTTPGTQYF
TRBV5-4	TRBJ2-7	TRBD1	TGTGCCAGCAGCTTGGGGACAGGCTTTAGCTCCTACGAGCAGTACTTC	CASSLGTGFSSYEQYF
TRBV6-1	TRBJ1-1	TRBD1	TGTGCCAGCAGTTCAACAGGGGGGTGGACTGAAGCTTTCTTT	CASSSTGGWTEAFF
TRBV10-3	TRBJ2-5	.	TGTGCCATCAGTGATACTCAAGAGACCCAGTACTTC	CAISDTQETQYF
TRBV4-1	TRBJ2-7	TRBD2	TGCGCCAGCAGCAGGTCGGGGTTAGCGGGGGCAACCTACGAGCAGTACTTC	CASSRSGLAGATYEQYF
TRBV6-5	TRBJ1-2	TRBD1	TGTGCCAGCAAGGGGGCGGGGCAGGAGGGCCGGGGCTACACCTTC	CASKGAGQEGRGYTF
TRBV6-6	TRBJ1-1	TRBD1	TGTGCCAGCAGTGCTATCCACAGGGGGGGGAACACTGAAGCTTTCTTT	CASSAIHRGGNTEAFF
TRBV7-9	TRBJ1-1	.	TGTGCCAGCAGCATTAACCGGGGCACTGGGACTGAAGCCTTCTTT	CASSINRGTGTEAFF
TRBV6-5	TRBJ2-1	.	TGTGCCAGCAGTTACAGCGGACCCCGGCCCAATGAGCAGTTCTTC	CASSYSGPRPNEQFF
TRBV5-5	TRBJ2-3	TRBD2	TGTGCCAGCAGCTTGGGCATGGCTAGCGGGAGGTCAGATACGCAGTATTTT	CASSLGMASGRSDTQYF
TRBV5-1	TRBJ2-1	TRBD1	TGCGCCAGCAGCTTGGCCCAGGGGGCGAGGTTCAATGAGCAGTTCTTC	CASSLAQGARFNEQFF
TRBV4-1	TRBJ1-3	.	TGCGCCAGCAGCCAAGATCCACGGCGGTCGGCGGCCATATATTTT	CASSQDPRRSAAIYF
TRBV10-1	TRBJ2-3	TRBD1	TGCGCCACGGGACAGGGGGCTTCCGATACGCAGTATTTT	CATGQGASDTQYF
TRBV19	TRBJ1-5	.	TGTGCCAGTAGTCGTTCGGGGGGAGACCAGCCCCAGCATTTT	CASSRSGGDQPQHF
TRBV6-1	TRBJ1-3	TRBD1	TGTGCCAGCAGTGTACGCGGACAGGGCGGATCGCCAGGCTCTGGAAACACCATATATTTT	CASSVRGQGGSPGSGNTIYF
TRBV2	TRBJ2-7	.	TGTGCCAGCAGTGAGACAGGCAGCTACGAGCAGTACTTC	CASSETGSYEQYF
TRBV7-9	TRBJ1-1	.	TGTGCCAGCAGCTTAGGGGGGCAGGGGACTGAAGCTTTCTTT	CASSLGGQGTEAFF
TRBV4-1	TRBJ1-2	.	TGCGCCAGCAGCCAAGTGGTACAGAGGGACTATGGCTACACCTTC	CASSQVVQRDYGYTF
TRBV19	TRBJ1-1	.	TGTGCCAGTAGTAATGAGGGTACTGAAGCTTTCTTT	CASSNEGTEAFF
TRBV19	TRBJ2-7	.	TGTGCCAGTAGGGTGCAGGGAGGCCACGAGCAGTACTTC	CASRVQGGHEQYF
TRBV10-1	TRBJ2-1	.	TGCGCCAGCAGTGGTGCAAAGGGGGTGGATGAGCAGTTCTTC	CASSGAKGVDEQFF
TRBV7-2	TRBJ1-5	TRBD1	TGTGCCAGCAGCTCACAGGGGGCGATCAATCAGCCCCAGCATTTT	CASSSQGAINQPQHF
TRBV9	TRBJ1-5	.	TGTGCCAGCAGCGGTTTGGTAGGGGCAGGGAGGAATCAGCCCCAGCATTTT	CASSGLVGAGRNQPQHF
TRBV15	TRBJ1-3	TRBD1	TGTGCCACCAGCAGAGCGGGGACAGCGCTACTCTCTGGAAACACCATATATTTT	CATSRAGTALLSGNTIYF
TRBV11-2	TRBJ1-4	.	TGTGCCAGCAGCTCTCAGGGGATAGCTAATGAAAAACTGTTTTTT	CASSSQGIANEKLFF
TRBV7-2	TRBJ1-3	TRBD1	TGTGCCAGCAGCTTAGAAGTCGTGTTTGCAGGGGGCAGAGGAAACACCATATATTTT	CASSLEVVFAGGRGNTIYF
TRBV19	TRBJ1-2	TRBD1	TGTGCCAGTAGACCGAGACAGGGCGATGGCTACACCTTC	CASRPRQGDGYTF
TRBV7-2	TRBJ1-6	.	TGTGCCAGCAGCCCGACGAGCGCACCCCTCCACTTT	CASSPTSAPLHF
TRBV18	TRBJ2-7	TRBD2	TGTGCCAGCTCACTAACGGGAGGGCCGTGGGAGCAGTACTTC	CASSLTGGPWEQYF
TRBV9	TRBJ1-1	.	TGTGCCAGCACCAAGGGGGAGAACACTGAAGCTTTCTTT	CASTKGENTEAFF
TRBV6-5	TRBJ1-5	.	TGTGCCAGCAGGAGAGACAGCTTCAGCAATCAGCCCCAGCATTTT	CASRRDSFSNQPQHF
TRBV30	TRBJ1-2	.	TGTGCCTGGAGTAGGAGCCTTCCTGTCTATGGCTACACCTTC	CAWSRSLPVYGYTF
TRBV7-9	TRBJ2-7	.	TGTGCCAGCAGCCCACGGGAGAGCTACGAGCAGTACTTC	CASSPRESYEQYF
TRBV5-1	TRBJ2-7	.	TGCGCCAGCAGCGGAGGGCAGTTTGCGTCCTACGAGCAGTACTTC	CASSGGQFASYEQYF
TRBV18	TRBJ2-7	.	TGTGCCAGCTCACCACCGGCGGAGGGACCACCCTACGAGCAGTACTTC	CASSPPAEGPPYEQYF
TRBV7-9	TRBJ2-5	.	TGTGCCAGCAGCCTTCCCCTCACAGGAAAACAAGAGACCCAGTACTTC	CASSLPLTGKQETQYF
TRBV5-4	TRBJ2-5	TRBD1	TGTGCCAGCAGCCAACTACAGGGGGCCGACCAGTACTTC	CASSQLQGADQYF
TRBV28	TRBJ1-4	.	TGTGCCAGCAGTCCTCCCGGGGGGGAGGAGAATGAAAAACTGTTTTTT	CASSPPGGEENEKLFF
TRBV29-1	TRBJ2-7	TRBD1	TGCAGCGTTGACAAGGGGACAGGGGTCGAGCAGTACTTC	CSVDKGTGVEQYF
TRBV13	TRBJ2-1	.	TGTGCCAGCAGCTTAGGCCCGAGACTTCCCCAGAGCTCCTACAATGAGCAGTTCTTC	CASSLGPRLPQSSYNEQFF
TRBV6-1	TRBJ2-1	.	TGTGCCAGCAGTGCGGGAGAGCAGTTCTTC	CASSAGEQFF
TRBV6-5	TRBJ2-7	.	TGTGCCAGCAATTCACAGGGAAACTCCTACGAGCAGTACTTC	CASNSQGNSYEQYF
TRBV7-2	TRBJ1-2	.	TGTGCCAGCAGCAACGGGGTGCGGGGGAACTATGGCTACACCTTC	CASSNGVRGNYGYTF
TRBV27	TRBJ2-1	.	TGTGCCAGCAGTTCCGGTGGTAGCCCAACCCCCCCCTACAATGAGCAGTTCTTC	CASSSGGSPTPPYNEQFF
TRBV4-1	TRBJ1-1	TRBD1	TGCGCCAGCAGCCTAGACAGGGGGAACACTGAAGCTTTCTTT	CASSLDRGNTEAFF